This TCR beta chain was sequenced during a study of Ad26.COV2.S vaccination and SARS-CoV-2 variants. Overall study context: Intramuscularly, Ad26.COV2.S was given either once or twice, 56 days apart. Study observations and caveats: Reportedly, spike-specific CD8+ and CD4+ T cell responses achieved substantial breadth once vaccination had taken place.

Treatment meaning: 19 received Ad26.COV2.S at low or high dose, single or two shots; several received placebo; per-sample allocation not given. Sampling occurred on day 63 after the first vaccine or placebo injection. Boston supplied an adult donor aged 18-55 years. TCRdb's table, derived via immunoSEQ multiplex PCR, lists solely in-frame clones and lacks some. The data show 350,000 to 550,000 clones, roughly 89% seen once. Germline CDR1 SGHNT, CDR2 YYREEE (reference sequence). The CDR3 covers 14 residues. The V gene lost 4 bases and the J gene lost 0 bases, with 5 bases spanning the gap. Comment on this clone: Its antigen is undetermined.

This specimen was peripheral blood, taken in a trial of Ad26.COV2.S vaccine versus placebo. The chain joins TRBV5-4 to TRBJ2-6, with D hard to call. The TCR was taken from a person between 18 and 60 years old who received the Ad26.COV2.S COVID-19 vaccine or a placebo. The CDR3 loop reads CASSPVSGANVLTF. The CDR3 DNA is TGTGCCAGCAGCCCAGTCTCTGGGGCCAACGTCCTGACTTTC.